Sequencing of this TCR beta chain was carried out in a study of blood T cell repertoires in COVID-19. This CDR3 is 16 amino acids long. Trimming removed 4 bases at V and 4 bases at J, with 18 bases between. Germline assignment: CDR1 ENHRY and CDR2 SYGVKD. In the study's own analysis: The assay estimated nucleated cells by amplifying reference gene primers. Using immunoSEQ multiplex PCR, the repertoire was profiled, and TCRdb retains in-frame clones only, with some absent. V and J calls and clone size come straight from that table; D and trimming were deduced from the DNA. The profile covers some 54,000 clones, with 65% to 85% appearing a single time and approximately 26% taken by the ten largest.

The sequenced sample consisted of peripheral blood. The rearrangement links TRBV10-3 to TRBJ2-3, with D maybe TRBD2 (6 bases). The source is a woman of 80 years or more with COVID-19, enrolled during active disease. CDR3 protein: CAISVGRSSGADTQYF. DNA for the CDR3: TGTGCCATCAGTGTGGGGAGGTCGAGTGGCGCAGATACGCAGTATTTT.